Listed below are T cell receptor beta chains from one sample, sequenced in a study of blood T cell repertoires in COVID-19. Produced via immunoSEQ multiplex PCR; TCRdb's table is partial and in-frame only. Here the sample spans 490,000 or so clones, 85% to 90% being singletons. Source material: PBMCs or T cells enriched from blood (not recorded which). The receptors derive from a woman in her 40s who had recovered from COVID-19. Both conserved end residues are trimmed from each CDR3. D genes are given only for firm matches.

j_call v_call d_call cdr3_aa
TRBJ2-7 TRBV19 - ASSTTGNVRGEQY
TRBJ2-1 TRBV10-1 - ASSETKGSLRHEQF
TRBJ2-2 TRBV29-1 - SVAARGNTGELF
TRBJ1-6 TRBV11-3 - ASSSGFSSPLH
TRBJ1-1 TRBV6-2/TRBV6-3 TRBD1 ASSTRGVGNTEAF
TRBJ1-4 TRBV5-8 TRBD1 ASTTGRLANEKLF
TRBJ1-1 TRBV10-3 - AISTAGRSTEAF
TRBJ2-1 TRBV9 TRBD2 ASSARWTSGISSYNEQF
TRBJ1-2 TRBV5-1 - ASVPDAGDGYT
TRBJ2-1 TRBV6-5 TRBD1 ASSYRGGSSYNEQF
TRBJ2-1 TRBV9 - ASSVSIAGEQF
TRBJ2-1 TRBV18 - ASSPLQGRLGDEQF
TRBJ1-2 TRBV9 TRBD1 ASSRDRTGGDGYT
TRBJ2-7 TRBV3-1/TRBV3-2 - ASSPPYGRRGEQY
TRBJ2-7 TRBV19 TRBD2 ASRSWAGATYEQY
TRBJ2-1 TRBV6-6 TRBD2 ASRTEREVYNEQF
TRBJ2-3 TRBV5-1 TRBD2 ASSPGLAGGADTQY
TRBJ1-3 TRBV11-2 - ASSSTGVSGNTIY
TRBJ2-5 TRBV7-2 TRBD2 ASSPSGGRKETQY
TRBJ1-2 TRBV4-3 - ASSQVIVRDYGYT
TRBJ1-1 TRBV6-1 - ASSSTRGGNTEAF
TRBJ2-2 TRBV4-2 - ASSLEKANTGELF
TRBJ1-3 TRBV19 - ASSIRDLFSGNTIY
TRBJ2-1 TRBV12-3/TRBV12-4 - ASTFRLAEQF
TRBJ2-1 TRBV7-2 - ASSLVADSYNEQF
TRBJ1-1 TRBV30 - AWSVETGEAF
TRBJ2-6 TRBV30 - AWRDETRLAGANVLT
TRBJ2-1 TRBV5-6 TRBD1 ASAPRDREYNEQF
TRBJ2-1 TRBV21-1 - ASSIPYSISGRAEMNEQF
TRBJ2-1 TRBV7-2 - AITRGTLLDEQF
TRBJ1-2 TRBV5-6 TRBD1 ASILTRTGGYYGYT